The 19 T cell receptor beta chains below were found in one sample sequenced in a study of Ad26.COV2.S vaccination and SARS-CoV-2 variants. The treatment is: around 19 received Ad26.COV2.S at low or high dose, single or two shots; five or six received placebo; per-sample allocation not given. Each sample was drawn 63 days after the first injection (of vaccine or placebo). Method: immunoSEQ multiplex PCR; TCRdb's copy keeps in-frame clones and lacks some. The table lists about 390,000 clones, approximately 91% of them singletons, with 3% to 3.5% in the top ten. The specimen was peripheral blood, collected in a trial of Ad26.COV2.S vaccine versus placebo. The receptor set was obtained from a person aged 18-65 years who received the Ad26.COV2.S COVID-19 vaccine or a placebo.

This clone is a singleton in its sample. The chain links TRBV19 to TRBJ2-3; D unresolved. V was shortened by 4 bases and J by 4 bases, with 9 bases between the two germline ends. This CDR3 spans 13 amino acids. Germline assignment: CDR1 LNHDA and CDR2 SQIVND (reference sequence). CDR3 residues: CASSTYSPDTQYF. In DNA, the CDR3 is TGTGCCAGTAGTACTTATTCGCCAGATACGCAGTATTTT.

This clone was detected once. The chain joins TRBV29-1 to TRBJ2-7; D is perhaps TRBD1 (6 bases). The CDR3 covers 12 residues. The V and J ends lost 7 bases and 3 bases respectively, with 13 bases between them. Germline V CDR1 and CDR2: SQVTM, ANQGSEA. DNA of the CDR3: TGCAGCGGGTTGACAGGTAACTACGAGCAGTACTTC. This translates into CSGLTGNYEQYF.

V usage is TRBV4-3 and J usage is TRBJ1-2; 8 positions agree with TRBD1. J lost 7 bases, V lost 1 base, and 8 bases had no gene match. Germline V gene data show CDR1 as LGHNA and CDR2 as YSLEER. The CDR3 is 15 residues long. The DNA of the CDR3 is TGCGCCAGCAGCCAAGTTGGGACAGGTTCGGCTGGCTACACCTTC. Amino acid sequence: CASSQVGTGSAGYTF.

The V gene is TRBV3-1 (or the pseudogene TRBV3-2), the J gene TRBJ1-2; D remains unclear. Germline values: CDR1 LGHDT, CDR2 YNNKEL (reference sequence). Deletions cut 0 bases from V and 5 bases from J, with 13 bases between. The CDR3 contains 15 residues. This CDR3 reads CASSQEGGSSYGYTF. The CDR3 DNA follows: TGTGCCAGCAGCCAAGAAGGAGGGAGTTCGTATGGCTACACCTTC.

This clone was recorded once. V is TRBV4-1 and J is TRBJ1-2; D is perhaps TRBD1 (5 bases). The V and J ends lost 3 bases and 4 bases respectively, with 15 bases between them. CDR3 size: 15 residues. CDR1 is MGHRA and CDR2 is YSYEKL in the germline V gene. In nucleotides, the CDR3 is TGCGCCAGCAGCCAGAGTCGGGGGGACCTCTATGGCTACACCTTC. Translation gives CASSQSRGDLYGYTF.

The rearrangement joins TRBV6-6 to TRBJ1-5; D might be TRBD1 (5 bases). The V end lost 0 bases, the J end lost 6 bases, and 9 bases lay between the germline ends. Germline V gene lookup returns CDR1 MNHNY and CDR2 SVGAGI (reference sequence). This CDR3 spans 14 amino acids. The CDR3 protein is CASSYSTGGQPQHF. The CDR3 nucleotides read TGTGCCAGCAGTTACTCGACGGGGGGTCAGCCCCAGCATTTT.

The chain employs TRBV27 and TRBJ2-2, with D possibly matching TRBD1 (6 bases). CDR3 length equals 14 residues. Trimming removed 8 bases from V and 0 bases from J, with 10 bases in between. Looked up from germline, CDR1 is MNHEY and CDR2 is SMNVEV (reference sequence). The CDR3 DNA sequence: TGTGCCAGCTCAGGACAGACGAACACCGGGGAGCTGTTTTTT. Residues: CASSGQTNTGELFF.

The J gene is TRBJ2-7, the V gene TRBV2; possibly TRBD2 for D (6 bases). CDR3 size: 14 residues. Trimming stripped 2 bases from V and 5 bases from J, with 13 bases between. The V gene's germline CDR1 is SNHLY and CDR2 FYNNEI. Here the CDR3 reads CASSELGGMDEQYF. Here the CDR3 DNA reads TGTGCCAGCAGTGAACTTGGAGGGATGGACGAGCAGTACTTC.

The rearrangement uses TRBV10-3 and TRBJ1-1; no definite D call. This CDR3 contains 14 residues. Germline V CDR1 and CDR2: ENHRY, SYGVKD. Trimming pared 0 bases from V and 5 bases from J, leaving 10 bases between. The CDR3 sequence: CAISESSVRTEAFF. CDR3 bases: TGTGCCATCAGTGAGTCGAGCGTACGGACTGAAGCTTTCTTT.

This chain uses TRBV7-9 with TRBJ1-1, with D hard to call. Germline V gene data show CDR1 as SEHNR and CDR2 as FQNEAQ (reference sequence). Trimming stripped 0 bases from V and 4 bases from J, with 6 bases between. The CDR3 spans 13 residues. CDR3 protein: CASSLALGTEAFF. In DNA form, the CDR3 reads TGTGCCAGCAGCTTAGCCCTGGGCACTGAAGCTTTCTTT.

CDR3 amino acids: CAWSKQGKDGYTF. The CDR3 DNA follows: TGTGCCTGGAGTAAACAGGGAAAGGATGGCTACACCTTC. The V call is TRBV30, the J call TRBJ1-2; tentatively, D is TRBD1 (6 bases). The CDR3 runs 13 residues. Germline-derived CDR1 and CDR2 are GTSNPN and SVGIG (reference sequence). V lost 2 bases and J lost 6, with 13 bases in between.

V usage is TRBV28 and J usage is TRBJ2-3; 11 bases map to TRBD2. J gave up 4 bases and V 2 bases, and 11 bases lay outside the gene matches. Germline lookup yields CDR1 MDHEN and CDR2 SYDVKM. CDR3 size: 18 residues. DNA for the CDR3: TGTGCCAGCAGTTTAACCCCCTTAGCGGGGGGGAGAGCAGATACGCAGTATTTT. Protein: CASSLTPLAGGRADTQYF.

This clone showed up just a few times. This sequence joins TRBV29-1 and TRBJ2-7; D assignment may be TRBD1 or TRBD2 (5 bases each). This CDR3 is built from 12 residues. V lost 1 base and J 7 bases, leaving 11 bases between the germline ends. Germline V gene sequence: CDR1 SQVTM, CDR2 ANQGSEA. CDR3 in amino acids: CSVEVAGSEQYF. CDR3 in DNA: TGCAGCGTTGAAGTGGCAGGGAGTGAGCAGTACTTC.

The chain combines TRBV10-3 with TRBJ1-5, with 7 bases aligning to TRBD1. Per germline, CDR1 ENHRY and CDR2 SYGVKD. J lost 3 bases, V lost 10 bases, and 9 bases had no gene match. The CDR3 covers 14 residues. The CDR3 here is CATDLTGANQPQHF. The CDR3 nucleotides read TGTGCCACCGACCTAACAGGGGCCAATCAGCCCCAGCATTTT.

The V gene is TRBV6-5, the J gene TRBJ1-5; D ambiguous. This CDR3 has 13 amino acids. The V and J ends lost 0 bases and 7 bases respectively, with 7 bases between them. Germline V gives CDR1 MNHEY, CDR2 SVGAGI. DNA for the CDR3: TGTGCCAGCAGTTACTCTTTGTTCCAGCCCCAGCATTTT. It yields the protein CASSYSLFQPQHF.

V is TRBV19 and J is TRBJ2-7; 13 bases fit TRBD2. The V gene end was trimmed by 4 bases and the J gene end by 4 bases; junction bases not matched to a gene: 7. The CDR3 has 16 amino acids. The germline CDR1 and CDR2 sequences are LNHDA and SQIVND (reference sequence). CDR3 loop: CASSKTSGGLFYEQYF. CDR3 sequence (DNA): TGTGCCAGTAGTAAGACTAGCGGGGGGCTTTTTTACGAGCAGTACTTC.

The chain carries TRBV7-9 and TRBJ2-7, with D unresolved. CDR1 is SEHNR and CDR2 is FQNEAQ in the germline V gene (reference sequence). The CDR3 is made up of 16 amino acids. V was cut by 3 bases and J by 6 bases, with 21 bases left in between. CDR3 nucleotides: TGTGCCAGCAGCTTCCAAAGTGCGCCTCAGTGGGGCGAGCAGTACTTC. Protein product: CASSFQSAPQWGEQYF. The variable domain in full, with the rest retrieved from reference TRBV7-9 and TRBJ2-7, is DTGVSQNPRHKITKRGQNVTFRCDPISEHNRLYWYRQTLGQGPEFLTYFQNEAQLEKSRLLSDRFSAERPKGSFSTLEIQRTEQGDSAMYLCASSFQSAPQWGEQYFGPGTRLTVT.

The chain carries TRBV10-1 and TRBJ2-3; D is undetermined. The germline V gene has CDR1 WNHNN and CDR2 SYGVQD (reference sequence). Between the trimmed V and J ends, which lost 6 bases and 0 bases, there was a span of 7 bases. This CDR3 spans 13 amino acids. CDR3 sequence: CASRADSTDTQYF. CDR3 nucleotide sequence: TGCGCCAGCAGGGCGGATAGCACAGATACGCAGTATTTT.

The chain is built from TRBV10-3 and TRBJ1-2; possible D gene TRBD1, 5 bases. CDR1 and CDR2 (germline): ENHRY, SYGVKD. V was pared by 9 bases and J by 5 bases, with 16 bases between. This CDR3 has 13 amino acids. The CDR3 here is CAIMGPNGYGYTF. The CDR3 bases are TGTGCCATAATGGGGCCTAACGGTTATGGCTACACCTTC.